Presented here are 20 T cell receptor beta chains from one specimen sequenced in a study of blood T cell repertoires in COVID-19. The repertoire was sequenced with immunoSEQ multiplex PCR; TCRdb's copy has only in-frame clones and lacks some. The sample lists roughly 69,000 clones, 80% to 90% occurring once. Sequencing input: peripheral blood. The receptors derive from a human donor in a cohort sampled during active COVID-19.

The rearrangement uses TRBV5-6 and TRBJ1-5, with 7 bases lining up with TRBD1. The ends lost 2 bases at V and 1 base at J; junction bases unmatched: 6. Germline loops: CDR1 SGHDT, CDR2 YYEEEE. There are 16 residues in the CDR3. The CDR3 region is CASSFYGTVSNQPQHF. DNA for the CDR3: TGTGCCAGCAGCTTCTACGGGACAGTAAGCAATCAGCCCCAGCATTTT.

This clone was seen only a few times. This sample includes further DNA sequences coding for the same CDR3. The rearrangement joins TRBV24-1 to TRBJ1-5; D is undetermined. This CDR3 has 13 residues. V was pared by 6 bases and J by 4 bases, with 9 bases between. Per the germline V gene, CDR1 is KGHDR and CDR2 is SFDVKD. CDR3 sequence: CATSSGNNQPQHF. CDR3 coding DNA: TGTGCCACCAGTTCCGGGAATAATCAGCCCCAGCATTTT.

The rearrangement links TRBV5-6 to TRBJ2-7, with a tentative D call TRBD1 (5 bases). The ends were cut back, 2 bases at V and 2 bases at J, with 8 bases in the middle. The CDR3 spans 13 residues. Germline loops: CDR1 SGHDT, CDR2 YYEEEE. This chain's CDR3 is CASSLIGAYEQYF. The CDR3 DNA follows: TGTGCCAGCAGCTTAATAGGGGCCTACGAGCAGTACTTC.

This chain connects TRBV3-1 (or the pseudogene TRBV3-2) to TRBJ2-2; 13 bases map to TRBD2. V lost 9 bases, J lost 6 bases, and 1 base stayed unmatched. Germline CDR1 reads LGHDT; CDR2 reads YNNKEL (reference sequence). This CDR3 is 13 amino acids long. CDR3 in DNA: TGTGCCAGTGGACTAGCGGGAGCCGGGGAGCTGTTTTTT. Protein: CASGLAGAGELFF.

This chain links TRBV28 with TRBJ2-3, with 9 bases identical to TRBD2. CDR3 size: 16 residues. V trimming: 5 bases; J trimming: 7 bases; junction bases outside the gene matches: 13. CDR1 and CDR2 from the germline V gene are MDHEN and SYDVKM. The CDR3 coding sequence is TGTGCCAGCAGTCTCCCCTCTAGCGGGAACACGAATACGCAGTATTTT. Its protein product is CASSLPSSGNTNTQYF.

This chain connects TRBV27 to TRBJ2-3, with D unresolved. The CDR3 length is 11 residues. Germline loops: CDR1 MNHEY, CDR2 SMNVEV (reference sequence). V shed 8 bases and J shed 7 bases, with 10 bases lying between them. CDR3 region: CASGKTNTQYF. In nucleotides, the CDR3 is TGTGCCAGCGGAAAAACTAATACGCAGTATTTT.

This clone was recorded once. This sequence joins TRBV28 and TRBJ2-7, with 12 bases aligning to TRBD2. Germline trimming cut 6 bases from V and 3 bases from J; bases unmatched to any gene: 6. The CDR3 sequence is 15 residues long. Germline-derived CDR1 and CDR2 are MDHEN and SYDVKM. CDR3 protein: CASRGLAGFLYEQYF. Written as DNA, the CDR3 is TGTGCCAGCAGAGGACTAGCGGGATTTCTCTACGAGCAGTACTTC.

The CDR3: CASSLALEGVALSTDTQYF. CDR3 in DNA: TGTGCCAGCAGCTTAGCGTTAGAGGGTGTGGCTCTCAGCACAGATACGCAGTATTTT. The J gene is TRBJ2-3, the V gene TRBV7-8, with a tentative D call TRBD2 (5 bases). Germline V gene sequence: CDR1 SGHVS, CDR2 FQNEAQ. CDR3 length: 19 residues. The V end lost 0 bases, the J end lost 0 bases, and 19 bases lay between the germline ends.

V usage is TRBV11-2 and J usage is TRBJ2-5, with 9 bases matching TRBD2. The CDR3 has 14 amino acids. Germline lookup yields CDR1 SGHAT and CDR2 FQNNGV. J gave up 9 bases and V 2 bases, and 7 bases lay outside the gene matches. The CDR3 region has the DNA TGTGCCAGCAGCTTAAGGGCTAGCGGGATTCCCCAGTACTTC. The encoded protein is CASSLRASGIPQYF.

This chain joins TRBV12-5 and TRBJ1-3; D unresolved. The CDR3 spans 15 residues. The germline V and J ends were trimmed by 6 bases and 2 bases, with 14 bases remaining between them. The V gene's germline CDR1 is LGHNT and CDR2 FRNRAP. Here the CDR3 DNA reads TGTGCTAGTGGCCCCGATGGGCTGCCTGGAAACACCATATATTTT. This sequence encodes CASGPDGLPGNTIYF.

The V gene is TRBV11-2, the J gene TRBJ1-1; 7 bases agree with TRBD1. This CDR3 has 16 residues. CDR1 and CDR2 (germline): SGHAT, FQNNGV. V lost 0 bases, J lost 4 bases, and 8 bases stayed unmatched. CDR3 bases: TGTGCCAGCAGCTTAGAGACAGGGAGTATAGGCACTGAAGCTTTCTTT. It codes for CASSLETGSIGTEAFF.

The chain carries TRBV19 and TRBJ2-1; D is perhaps TRBD2 (5 bases). CDR1 and CDR2 (germline): LNHDA, SQIVND (reference sequence). The CDR3 spans 15 residues. Trimming took off 8 bases at V and 4 bases at J, with 18 bases between the two ends. The CDR3 sequence: CASGYGLAGYNEQFF. The CDR3, as DNA: TGTGCCAGTGGGTACGGCCTAGCTGGGTACAATGAGCAGTTCTTC.

This clone occurred once. The chain carries TRBV9 and TRBJ1-2; D is undetermined. Germline loops: CDR1 SGDLS, CDR2 YYNGEE. The germline V and J ends were trimmed by 3 bases and 2 bases, with 11 bases remaining between them. This CDR3 has 14 amino acids. In DNA, the CDR3 is TGTGCCAGCAGCGAGTACGGAGAGAACTATGGCTACACCTTC. Translating it yields CASSEYGENYGYTF.

This CDR3 reads CASSYSVRGAPDTQYF. CDR3 nucleotide sequence: TGTGCCAGCAGTTACTCGGTACGGGGGGCCCCAGATACGCAGTATTTT. V usage is TRBV6-2 or TRBV6-3 and J usage is TRBJ2-3; a weak D match, TRBD2 (7 bases). V lost 0 bases, J lost 4 bases, and 14 bases lay in between. CDR1 MNHEY and CDR2 SVGEGT come from the germline V gene. This CDR3 has 16 residues.

The chain employs TRBV6-6 and TRBJ2-1; the D gene is possibly TRBD2 (5 bases). Germline CDR1 and CDR2: MNHNY and SVGAGI (reference sequence). CDR3 size: 15 residues. Trimming removed 5 bases from V and 9 bases from J, with 20 bases in between. The DNA for the CDR3 is TGTGCCAGCAGTACCCCCTCGGTAGCGAGGAGTGAGCAGTTCTTC. It is translated as CASSTPSVARSEQFF.

J is TRBJ2-7 and V is TRBV12-3 or TRBV12-4; tentative D call: TRBD1 (6 bases). The CDR3 totals 13 residues. V shed 6 bases and J shed 0 bases, with 9 bases lying between them. CDR3 nucleotide sequence: TGTGCCAGCAGCCGGACAGACTCCTACGAGCAGTACTTC. Translation: CASSRTDSYEQYF.

This rearrangement joins TRBV5-6 to TRBJ2-5, with 8 bases identical to TRBD1. V lost 3 bases, J lost 2 bases, and 12 bases stayed unmatched. CDR1 and CDR2 from the germline V gene are SGHDT and YYEEEE. There are 17 residues in the CDR3. In nucleotides, the CDR3 is TGTGCCAGCAGCTCAAGATACACTTACAGGGGGCAAGAGACCCAGTACTTC. This codes for CASSSRYTYRGQETQYF.

This sequence joins TRBV11-1 and TRBJ1-6; 7 bases align to TRBD1. Germline V gene data show CDR1 as SGHAT and CDR2 as FQDESV (reference sequence). With V trimmed by 11 bases and J by 9 bases, 19 bases remained unmatched. The CDR3 is 16 amino acids. The CDR3 DNA sequence: TGTGCCTTCGGAAGGGGGCCGAGGCCTTGGGGTTCACCCCTCCACTTT. Residues: CAFGRGPRPWGSPLHF.

The CDR3 DNA follows: TGCAGTGCTAGTGACAGCGGGAGACTGGATGAGCAGTTCTTC. Protein: CSASDSGRLDEQFF. This rearrangement joins TRBV20-1 to TRBJ2-1; the match to TRBD2 covers 8 bases. Looked up from germline, CDR1 is DFQATT and CDR2 is SNEGSKA (reference sequence). V trimming: 3 bases; J trimming: 8 bases; junction bases outside the gene matches: 9. This CDR3 has 14 residues.

This clone was detected only once. This sequence joins TRBV19 and TRBJ1-6; D gene uncertain. Germline CDR1 is LNHDA and CDR2 is SQIVND (reference sequence). V lost 3 bases, J lost 0 bases, and 12 bases lay in between. CDR3 length: 17 amino acids. CDR3: CASSIRRESSYNSPLHF. The CDR3 DNA reads as TGTGCCAGTAGTATTCGGAGGGAGAGCTCCTATAATTCACCCCTCCACTTT.